This section outlines one T cell receptor beta chain sequence together with its context. For recovered donors of Cohort 3, there were two negative PCRs, clearance, or symptom resolution. These data originate in a study of blood T cell repertoires in COVID-19. Measured with immunoSEQ multiplex PCR; TCRdb has only the in-frame clones, and not every one. The table records about 310,000 clones, 89% of them present only once. Germline values: CDR1 LNHDA, CDR2 SQIVND (reference sequence). The CDR3 is 11 residues long. The ends were cut back, 6 bases at V and 6 bases at J, with 6 bases in the middle. This clonotype originated in a middle-aged woman who had recovered from COVID-19. Sequencing was performed on PBMCs or T cells enriched from blood (not recorded which). This sequence joins TRBV19 and TRBJ1-5; D perhaps matches TRBD1 (5 bases). Written as DNA, the CDR3 is TGTGCCAGTAGCCAGGGTCAGCCCCAGCATTTT. Translation gives CASSQGQPQHF.